The clone carrying this T cell receptor beta chain was found a few times. The antigen remains undetermined. This sample is part of a study of cytomegalovirus exposure and HLA in healthy donors. Study as a whole: From donors who were HLA-typed, an early data release held around 80 million unique TCRs.

Study-level findings and limits: Many donors shared some public TCRs, even though most TCR sequences were rare. The study designated around 150 TCR beta chains cytomegalovirus-associated.

Primers included in the PCR were 60 Vbeta and 13 Jbeta primers. This table comes from immunoSEQ multiplex PCR, and its TCRdb copy is limited to in-frame clones, with some not included. The sample lists 85,000 to 130,000 clones; 60% to 80% were seen once. V gave up 5 bases and J gave up 3 bases, with 8 bases separating them. Looked up from germline, CDR1 is MNHEY and CDR2 is SVGAGI. This CDR3 has 13 residues. V and J are TRBV6-5 and TRBJ1-3; D is unclear. The clonotype comes from a woman aged 18 to 35 in good health and CMV-seropositive. Sequencing was done on a sample of PBMCs. The CDR3 region is CASSLGVGNTIYF. In DNA form, the CDR3 reads TGTGCCAGCAGTCTCGGTGTTGGAAACACCATATATTTT.